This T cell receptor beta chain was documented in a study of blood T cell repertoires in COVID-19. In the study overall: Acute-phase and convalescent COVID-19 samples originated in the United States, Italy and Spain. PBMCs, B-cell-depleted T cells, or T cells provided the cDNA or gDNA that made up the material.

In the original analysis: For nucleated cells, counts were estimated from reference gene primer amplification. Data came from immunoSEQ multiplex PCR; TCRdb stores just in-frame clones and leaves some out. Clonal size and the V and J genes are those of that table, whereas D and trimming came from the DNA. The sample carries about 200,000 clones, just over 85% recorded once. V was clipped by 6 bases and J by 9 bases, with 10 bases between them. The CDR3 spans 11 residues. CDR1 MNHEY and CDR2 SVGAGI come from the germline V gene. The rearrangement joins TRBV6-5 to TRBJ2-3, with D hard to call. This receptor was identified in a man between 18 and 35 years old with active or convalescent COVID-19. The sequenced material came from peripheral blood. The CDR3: CASRIRETQYF. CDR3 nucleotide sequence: TGTGCCAGCAGGATACGTGAGACGCAGTATTTT.